The T cell receptor (beta chain) described here comes from a study of T cells in Graves' hyperthyroidism and ophthalmopathy. Study results and caveats: Most thyroid clonotypes that were expanded above 0.001 also turned up in blood.

Across 18 months, stable Graves' hyperthyroidism was marked by no progression to ophthalmopathy. Researchers took RNA transcripts and amplified the TCR beta CDR3 regions from them. TCR CDR3 underwent first-round RT-PCR with the HTBI primer set. TCRdb reanalysed the multiplex PCR reads using MiXCR and keeps one entry per CDR3 protein. The sample includes about 560,000 distinct CDR3 sequences, approximately 16% of them seen just once. For this clonotype: No antigen is known for it.

Sequencing used blood. The TCR was taken from a woman under 30 with Graves' hyperthyroidism.

CDR3: CSAVGQGGDYGYTF. CDR3 DNA sequence: TGCAGTGCTGTGGGACAGGGAGGCGACTATGGCTACACCTTC. The rearrangement uses TRBV20-1 and TRBJ1-2, with TRBD1 identical over 9 bases. Germline V CDR1 and CDR2: DFQATT, SNEGSKA (reference sequence). The CDR3 is made up of 14 amino acids. Trimming cost V 5 bases and J 3 bases; bases outside gene matches: 7.